Listed below are T cell receptor beta chains from one sample, sequenced in a study of control samples from healthy donors and cancer patients. The data were produced by immunoSEQ multiplex PCR, yet TCRdb's version contains in-frame clones alone and is incomplete. The data contain 120,000 to 150,000 clones, 80% to 95% of them singletons. Sequencing used blood. These receptors were obtained from a man in his thirties or forties in good health. CDR3s include the opening cysteine and the closing phenylalanine or tryptophan. A D gene is named only where the DNA matches it firmly. Where a row states a size, it is once, few, many or the class of an expanded clone; other rows omit it.

DNA: TGTGCCAGCAGCCAAAGGACGGGGTCTGAAAAACTGTTTTTT
CDR3: CASSQRTGSEKLFF
J: TRBJ1-4
V: TRBV3-1/TRBV3-2
size: .
D: .

DNA: TGTGCCACCAGTGACCCAGGGTGGGCCGGGGAGCTGTTTTTT
CDR3: CATSDPGWAGELFF
J: TRBJ2-2
V: TRBV24-1
size: .
D: .

DNA: TGTGCCAGCAGTTTAAGGGGGTTTGGCAATCAGCCCCAGCATTTT
CDR3: CASSLRGFGNQPQHF
J: TRBJ1-5
V: TRBV27
size: .
D: .

DNA: TGTGCCAGCAGTTCAACTAGCGGGGCCACAGATACGCAGTATTTT
CDR3: CASSSTSGATDTQYF
J: TRBJ2-3
V: TRBV27
size: .
D: TRBD2

DNA: TGTGCCAGCAGTATCCCACAGGGTACAGGATATGGCTACACCTTC
CDR3: CASSIPQGTGYGYTF
J: TRBJ1-2
V: TRBV28
size: .
D: .

DNA: TGTGCCAGTGCGGCCAGAAAAGCCACAGATACGCAGTATTTT
CDR3: CASAARKATDTQYF
J: TRBJ2-3
V: TRBV28
size: .
D: .

DNA: TGTGCCAGCAGTTACACCGGGGGAAGTCAGGAGACCCAGTACTTC
CDR3: CASSYTGGSQETQYF
J: TRBJ2-5
V: TRBV6-5
size: .
D: .

DNA: TGCGCCAGCAGCCTCGGAGAGGGGGCGGTCTACGAGCAGTACTTC
CDR3: CASSLGEGAVYEQYF
J: TRBJ2-7
V: TRBV5-1
size: .
D: TRBD1

DNA: TGTGCCAGCAGTGAAGCTCCTACAGGGAGTTGGACTGAAGCTTTCTTT
CDR3: CASSEAPTGSWTEAFF
J: TRBJ1-1
V: TRBV6-1
size: .
D: .

DNA: TGTGCTAGTGGTTTGATAACCGGGACAGGGGGGCAGCCCCAGCATTTT
CDR3: CASGLITGTGGQPQHF
J: TRBJ1-5
V: TRBV12-5
size: .
D: TRBD1

DNA: TGTGCCAGCGCTAAACTCGGGGGGGACCCCTACGAGCAGTACTTC
CDR3: CASAKLGGDPYEQYF
J: TRBJ2-7
V: TRBV28
size: .
D: TRBD2

DNA: TGTGCCAGCAGTGTCCTGGGATTGAACACTGAAGCTTTCTTT
CDR3: CASSVLGLNTEAFF
J: TRBJ1-1
V: TRBV2
size: .
D: .

DNA: TGTGCCAGCAGCTTAGCGGGGATGGGCTACACCTTC
CDR3: CASSLAGMGYTF
J: TRBJ1-2
V: TRBV7-9
size: .
D: .

DNA: TGTGCCAGCAGCCGATACAGACAGGTTGATACGCAGTATTTT
CDR3: CASSRYRQVDTQYF
J: TRBJ2-3
V: TRBV3-1/TRBV3-2
size: .
D: .

DNA: TGTGCCAGTAGTATTATCGTGAACACTGAAGCTTTCTTT
CDR3: CASSIIVNTEAFF
J: TRBJ1-1
V: TRBV19
size: .
D: .

DNA: TGTGCCAGCAGCCCACGGGACAGCTCTAACTATGGCTACACCTTC
CDR3: CASSPRDSSNYGYTF
J: TRBJ1-2
V: TRBV9
size: .
D: TRBD1

DNA: TGCAGCGCCCATACAGGGATGGACACCGGGGAGCTGTTTTTT
CDR3: CSAHTGMDTGELFF
J: TRBJ2-2
V: TRBV29-1
size: .
D: .

DNA: TGCAGTGCTAAGACGGTGGGCTACACCTTC
CDR3: CSAKTVGYTF
J: TRBJ1-2
V: TRBV20-1
size: few
D: .

DNA: TGTGCCAGCAGCGTAGTACCAGGGGGCGAGACCCAGTACTTC
CDR3: CASSVVPGGETQYF
J: TRBJ2-5
V: TRBV9
size: .
D: TRBD1

DNA: TGTGCCAGCAGGACGGACAGGGACGGAAACACCATATATTTT
CDR3: CASRTDRDGNTIYF
J: TRBJ1-3
V: TRBV6-6
size: .
D: TRBD1

DNA: TGTGCCAGCAGTTCCCCGGACGGAGTCTACGAGCAGTACTTC
CDR3: CASSSPDGVYEQYF
J: TRBJ2-7
V: TRBV28
size: once
D: .

DNA: TGTGCCAGCAGCCAGACCAGACAGGGAACGTACTTC
CDR3: CASSQTRQGTYF
J: TRBJ2-7
V: TRBV11-2
size: .
D: TRBD1

DNA: TGTGCCAGCAGCCGTCAGACTAGCGGGGGGAGACAAACAGATACGCAGTATTTT
CDR3: CASSRQTSGGRQTDTQYF
J: TRBJ2-3
V: TRBV3-1/TRBV3-2
size: .
D: TRBD2

DNA: TGTGCCAGCAGCAGGGGACAGGGCCTCTCTGGAAACACCATATATTTT
CDR3: CASSRGQGLSGNTIYF
J: TRBJ1-3
V: TRBV5-8
size: .
D: TRBD1

DNA: TGTGCCAGCAGCTTAGGGCGGGGGGAGATCTACGAGCAGTACTTC
CDR3: CASSLGRGEIYEQYF
J: TRBJ2-7
V: TRBV11-2
size: .
D: TRBD2

DNA: TGTGCCAGCAGAAAAACCGGGACACCGAATTACAATGAGCAGTTCTTC
CDR3: CASRKTGTPNYNEQFF
J: TRBJ2-1
V: TRBV2
size: .
D: .

DNA: TGTGCCAGCAGTTACTCTACCTACGAGCAGTACTTC
CDR3: CASSYSTYEQYF
J: TRBJ2-7
V: TRBV6-6
size: .
D: .

DNA: TGCAGCGTTGTGGGACTAGTGTCCTACGAGCAGTACTTC
CDR3: CSVVGLVSYEQYF
J: TRBJ2-7
V: TRBV29-1
size: .
D: TRBD2

DNA: TGTGCCAGCAGCTTAGCCGCAGCAGGGTCTGACGAGCAGTACTTC
CDR3: CASSLAAAGSDEQYF
J: TRBJ2-7
V: TRBV7-2
size: .
D: .

DNA: TGTGCCAGCAGTTTATGGGGGTCCCAGCCCCAGCATTTT
CDR3: CASSLWGSQPQHF
J: TRBJ1-5
V: TRBV27
size: .
D: .

DNA: TGCGCCAGCAGCCCCACCGGGGATCGGGGCAATGAGCAGTTCTTC
CDR3: CASSPTGDRGNEQFF
J: TRBJ2-1
V: TRBV5-1
size: .
D: .

DNA: TGTGCCAGCAGTCCTCCGGGCCTGGGATATGGCTACACCTTC
CDR3: CASSPPGLGYGYTF
J: TRBJ1-2
V: TRBV28
size: .
D: .

DNA: TGTGCCAGCAGCCCGAGTGGCTCTGGGAATCAGCCCCAGCATTTT
CDR3: CASSPSGSGNQPQHF
J: TRBJ1-5
V: TRBV3-1/TRBV3-2
size: .
D: .

DNA: TGTGCCAGCAGTTTATACGGGCAGGGGGTGACCGAAGCTTTCTTT
CDR3: CASSLYGQGVTEAFF
J: TRBJ1-1
V: TRBV27
size: .
D: TRBD1

DNA: TGTGCCAGCAGTTTATTCGCGGTCATCGGCTACACCTTC
CDR3: CASSLFAVIGYTF
J: TRBJ1-2
V: TRBV28
size: .
D: .

DNA: TGTGCCAGCAGCTCCCCGACAGGGGGGAGCTCACCCCTCCACTTT
CDR3: CASSSPTGGSSPLHF
J: TRBJ1-6
V: TRBV5-4
size: .
D: TRBD1

DNA: TGTGCCAGCAGCCTAGACAGCAATGAGCAGTTCTTC
CDR3: CASSLDSNEQFF
J: TRBJ2-1
V: TRBV3-1/TRBV3-2
size: .
D: .

DNA: TGTGCCAGCAGCTTGAATCAGGGGGCATCTTTTTACACTGAAGCTTTCTTT
CDR3: CASSLNQGASFYTEAFF
J: TRBJ1-1
V: TRBV5-4
size: .
D: TRBD1

DNA: TGCGCCAGTCACCTAGGCGGGGTGAACACCGGGGAGCTGTTTTTT
CDR3: CASHLGGVNTGELFF
J: TRBJ2-2
V: TRBV5-1
size: .
D: .

DNA: TGTGCAAGTCGCTTAGGAGAGGGGAGCTACGAGCAGTACTTC
CDR3: CASRLGEGSYEQYF
J: TRBJ2-7
V: TRBV12-2
size: .
D: .

DNA: TGCGCCAGCAGCTTGGGACAGCACTCCTACGAGCAGTACTTC
CDR3: CASSLGQHSYEQYF
J: TRBJ2-7
V: TRBV5-1
size: .
D: .

DNA: TGTGCCAGCAGTGGAGTGGACAGGGGTCCCAATCAGCCCCAGCATTTT
CDR3: CASSGVDRGPNQPQHF
J: TRBJ1-5
V: TRBV25-1
size: .
D: TRBD1

DNA: TGTGCTAGTGGTTTGGCACAGGGAACTGAGCAGTTCTTC
CDR3: CASGLAQGTEQFF
J: TRBJ2-1
V: TRBV12-5
size: .
D: .

DNA: TGTGCCAGCAGCCAAGATCTCTCGGACCACCTCCCCTACAATGAGCAGTTCTTC
CDR3: CASSQDLSDHLPYNEQFF
J: TRBJ2-1
V: TRBV3-1/TRBV3-2
size: .
D: .

DNA: TGTGCCAGCAGAGACGGCCCGTCCTATGGCTACACCTTC
CDR3: CASRDGPSYGYTF
J: TRBJ1-2
V: TRBV27
size: once
D: .

DNA: TGTGCCAGCAGCCCATTGGACGTATACTCTGGAAACACCATATATTTT
CDR3: CASSPLDVYSGNTIYF
J: TRBJ1-3
V: TRBV9
size: .
D: .

DNA: TGCGCCAGCAGCCAAGCCGACAGTTTTGTTTCACCCCTCCACTTT
CDR3: CASSQADSFVSPLHF
J: TRBJ1-6
V: TRBV4-1
size: .
D: .

DNA: TGTGCCAGCAGTGGAACAGGGGTCTCCTACGAGCAGTACTTC
CDR3: CASSGTGVSYEQYF
J: TRBJ2-7
V: TRBV25-1
size: .
D: TRBD1

DNA: TGTGCCAGCAGCTTAGACGGGGGAGGGCCAGATACGCAGTATTTT
CDR3: CASSLDGGGPDTQYF
J: TRBJ2-3
V: TRBV7-3
size: .
D: TRBD2

DNA: TGTGCCAGCAGTTCCCGTTCGGCTAATGAAAAACTGTTTTTT
CDR3: CASSSRSANEKLFF
J: TRBJ1-4
V: TRBV6-5
size: .
D: .

DNA: TGTGCCAGCAGACCGGGACAGGGCAGTCAGCCCCAGCATTTT
CDR3: CASRPGQGSQPQHF
J: TRBJ1-5
V: TRBV2
size: few
D: TRBD1

DNA: TGTGCCAGCAGTGAATCAGGGGACGGGGCGACGGGCTATGGCTACACCTTC
CDR3: CASSESGDGATGYGYTF
J: TRBJ1-2
V: TRBV2
size: .
D: .

DNA: TGTGCCAGCAGTTTCGGGGGTACTGGGGCCAACGTCCTGACTTTC
CDR3: CASSFGGTGANVLTF
J: TRBJ2-6
V: TRBV28
size: .
D: .

DNA: TGTGCCAGCAGCTTAGAAGGGAAGGATACGCAGTATTTT
CDR3: CASSLEGKDTQYF
J: TRBJ2-3
V: TRBV7-9
size: once
D: .

DNA: TGTGCCAGCAGTGGGGGGGACAGGGTGACAGATACGCAGTATTTT
CDR3: CASSGGDRVTDTQYF
J: TRBJ2-3
V: TRBV2
size: .
D: TRBD1

DNA: TGTGCCAGCGACGGGCGGTTGAACACTGAAGCTTTCTTT
CDR3: CASDGRLNTEAFF
J: TRBJ1-1
V: TRBV21-1
size: .
D: .

DNA: TGTGCCTGGAGTTCAACAGGGAACACTGAAGCTTTCTTT
CDR3: CAWSSTGNTEAFF
J: TRBJ1-1
V: TRBV30
size: .
D: .

DNA: TGTGCCAGCAGTAAGGGGTTTGGGACTGAAGCTTTCTTT
CDR3: CASSKGFGTEAFF
J: TRBJ1-1
V: TRBV6-5
size: .
D: .